This section outlines one T cell receptor (beta chain) sequence together with its context. The data stem from a study of a mutant IDH1 vaccine in newly diagnosed glioma. Only in-frame clones appear in the TCRdb table, and some are missing; sequencing was by immunoSEQ multiplex PCR. This sample has fewer than 100,000 clones; roughly 90% occur once, and the top ten carry roughly 0.6%. The time point: baseline, week 1 (first vaccination visit). The treatment was: pre-vaccination baseline after standard-of-care therapy. The TCR comes from a woman aged 45-65 years with glioma. This sample comprised PBMCs, obtained from a glioma patient treated with radiotherapy, temozolomide or both.

The CDR3 loop reads CSVQLSSGNTIYF. DNA of the CDR3: TGCAGCGTGCAGTTAAGCTCTGGAAACACCATATATTTT. V usage is TRBV29-1 and J usage is TRBJ1-3; D unresolved. V was trimmed by 6 bases and J by 0 bases, leaving 9 bases between them. The CDR3 totals 13 residues. Germline V gene sequence: CDR1 SQVTM, CDR2 ANQGSEA. Supplemented by reference TRBV29-1 and TRBJ1-3, the full variable domain reads SAVISQKPSRDICQRGTSLTIQCQVDSQVTMMFWYRQQPGQSLTLIATANQGSEATYESGFVIDKFPISRPNLTFSTLTVSNMSPEDSSIYLCSVQLSSGNTIYFGEGSWLTVV.